Presented here are 5 T cell receptor beta chains from one specimen sequenced in a study of shared clonotypes between healthy human individuals. The method was immunoSEQ multiplex PCR; TCRdb's version includes in-frame clones alone and lacks a portion of them. In the table there are about 2.4 million clones, 80% to 95% of which are singletons. The sample comprised naive CD4+ T cells from PBMCs. Subset reported: CD45RA+ positively selected. All receptors derive from a man aged 18-30 years in good health. Some clones in this sample may be carry-over from other donors' samples.

Worth noting for this clone: Within the sample, other DNA sequences also encode this same CDR3. The chain employs TRBV6-5 and TRBJ2-7; unclear D gene. Trimming took 2 bases from V and 2 from J, leaving 10 bases between them. The CDR3 spans 14 residues. Germline CDR1 and CDR2: MNHEY and SVGAGI. The CDR3 region is CASSYRAGPYEQYF. The CDR3, as DNA: TGTGCCAGCAGTTACCGCGCCGGCCCCTACGAGCAGTACTTC.

The rearrangement uses TRBV7-2 and TRBJ2-1, with 12 bases lining up with TRBD2. Germline CDR1 reads SGHTA; CDR2 reads FQGNSA. The length of the CDR3 is 16 residues. V trimming: 2 bases; J trimming: 6 bases; junction bases outside the gene matches: 5. In DNA, the CDR3 is TGTGCCAGCAGCTTATATGGACTAGCGGGACGCAATGAGCAGTTCTTC. This translates into CASSLYGLAGRNEQFF.

The chain combines TRBV4-1 with TRBJ2-1; D not certain. Deletions cut 4 bases from V and 1 base from J, with 17 bases between. The CDR3 consists of 17 residues. Germline lookup yields CDR1 MGHRA and CDR2 YSYEKL. This CDR3 reads CASSLGKLLTSYNEQFF. For the CDR3, the DNA is TGCGCCAGCAGCCTGGGTAAGCTGTTGACGTCCTACAATGAGCAGTTCTTC.

Only one count was recorded for this clone. CDR3 amino acids: CASSFARGTGELFF. As DNA, the CDR3 is TGTGCCAGCAGCTTTGCCAGGGGCACCGGGGAGCTGTTTTTT. The gene calls are TRBV11-2 and TRBJ2-2, with D perhaps matching TRBD1 (6 bases). The CDR3 extends over 14 amino acids. Germline V gene data show CDR1 as SGHAT and CDR2 as FQNNGV. Trimming took 3 bases from V and 4 from J, leaving 9 bases between them.

The gene calls are TRBV15 and TRBJ1-4; 7 bases are shared with TRBD1. This CDR3 is 16 amino acids long. The trim removed 0 bases at V and 7 bases at J, leaving 8 bases unmatched. Germline-derived CDR1 and CDR2 are LNHNV and YYDKDF (reference sequence). The CDR3 bases are TGTGCCACCAGCAGAGATAAGGCAGGGGGTCGTGAAAAACTGTTTTTT. Translation: CATSRDKAGGREKLFF.